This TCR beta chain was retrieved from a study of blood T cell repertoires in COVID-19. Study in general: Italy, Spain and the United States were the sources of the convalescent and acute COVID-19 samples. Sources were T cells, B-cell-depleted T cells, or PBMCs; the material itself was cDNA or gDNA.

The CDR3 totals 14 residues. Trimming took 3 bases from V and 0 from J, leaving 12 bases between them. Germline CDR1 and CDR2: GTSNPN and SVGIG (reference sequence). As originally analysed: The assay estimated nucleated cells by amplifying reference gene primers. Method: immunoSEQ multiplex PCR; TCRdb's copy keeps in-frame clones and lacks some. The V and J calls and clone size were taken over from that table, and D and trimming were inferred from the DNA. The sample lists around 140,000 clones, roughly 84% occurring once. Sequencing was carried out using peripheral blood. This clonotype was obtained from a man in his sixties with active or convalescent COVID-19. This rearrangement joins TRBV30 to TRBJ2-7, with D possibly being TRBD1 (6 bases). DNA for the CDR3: TGTGCCTGGAGGGGTCAGGGGAGCTCCTACGAGCAGTACTTC. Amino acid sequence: CAWRGQGSSYEQYF.